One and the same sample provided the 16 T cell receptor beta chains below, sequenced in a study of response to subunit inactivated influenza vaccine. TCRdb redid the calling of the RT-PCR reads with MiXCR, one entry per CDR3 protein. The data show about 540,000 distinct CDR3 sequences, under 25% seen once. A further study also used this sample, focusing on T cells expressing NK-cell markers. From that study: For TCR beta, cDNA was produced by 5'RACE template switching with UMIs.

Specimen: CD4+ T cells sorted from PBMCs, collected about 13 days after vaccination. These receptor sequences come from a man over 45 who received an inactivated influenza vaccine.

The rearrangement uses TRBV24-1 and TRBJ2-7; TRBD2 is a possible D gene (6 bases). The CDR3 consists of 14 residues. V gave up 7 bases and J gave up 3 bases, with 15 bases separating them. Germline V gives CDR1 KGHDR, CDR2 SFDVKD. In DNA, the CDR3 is TGTGCCACCAGGTGGTCGCGCGGGGACTACGAGCAGTACTTC. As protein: CATRWSRGDYEQYF.

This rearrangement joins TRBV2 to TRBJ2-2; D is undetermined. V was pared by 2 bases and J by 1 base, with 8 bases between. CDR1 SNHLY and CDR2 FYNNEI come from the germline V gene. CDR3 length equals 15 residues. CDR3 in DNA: TGTGCCAGCAGTGAATTGGGCCAGAACACCGGGGAGCTGTTTTTT. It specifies CASSELGQNTGELFF.

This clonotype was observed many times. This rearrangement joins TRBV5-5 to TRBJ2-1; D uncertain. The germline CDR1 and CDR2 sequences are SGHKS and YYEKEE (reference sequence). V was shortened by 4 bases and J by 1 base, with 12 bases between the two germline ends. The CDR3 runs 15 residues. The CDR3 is CASSPSWGSYNEQFF. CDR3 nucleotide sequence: TGTGCCAGCAGCCCCAGTTGGGGATCCTACAATGAGCAGTTCTTC.

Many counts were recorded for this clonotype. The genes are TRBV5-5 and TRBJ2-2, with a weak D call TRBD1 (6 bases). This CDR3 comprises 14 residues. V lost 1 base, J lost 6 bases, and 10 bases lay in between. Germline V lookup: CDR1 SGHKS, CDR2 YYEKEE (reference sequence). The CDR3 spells CASSLTGKAGELFF. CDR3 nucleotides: TGTGCCAGCAGCTTGACAGGGAAGGCCGGGGAGCTGTTTTTT. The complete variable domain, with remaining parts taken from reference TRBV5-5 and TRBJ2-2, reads DAGVTQSPTHLIKTRGQQVTLRCSPISGHKSVSWYQQVLGQGPQFIFQYYEKEERGRGNFPDRFSARQFPNYSSELNVNALLLGDSALYLCASSLTGKAGELFFGEGSRLTVL.

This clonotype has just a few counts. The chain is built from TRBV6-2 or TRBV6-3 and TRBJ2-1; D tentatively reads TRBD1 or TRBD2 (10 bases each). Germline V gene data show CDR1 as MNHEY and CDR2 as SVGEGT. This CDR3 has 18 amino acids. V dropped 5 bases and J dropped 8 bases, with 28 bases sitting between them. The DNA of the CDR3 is TGTGCCAGCAGTAGACAGGGGGCGAAACTAGCGGGGCGCGATGAGCAGTTCTTC. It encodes CASSRQGAKLAGRDEQFF.

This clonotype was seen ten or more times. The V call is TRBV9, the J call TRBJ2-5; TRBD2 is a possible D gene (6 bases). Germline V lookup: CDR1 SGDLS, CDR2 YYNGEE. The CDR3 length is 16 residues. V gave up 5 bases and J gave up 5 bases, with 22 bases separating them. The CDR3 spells CASSILGGLPGETQYF. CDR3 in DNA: TGTGCCAGCAGTATCTTAGGAGGGCTGCCAGGGGAGACCCAGTACTTC.

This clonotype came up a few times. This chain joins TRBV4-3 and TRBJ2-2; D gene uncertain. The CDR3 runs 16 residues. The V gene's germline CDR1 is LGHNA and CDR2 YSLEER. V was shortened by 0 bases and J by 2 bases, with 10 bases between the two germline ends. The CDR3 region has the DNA TGCGCCAGCAGCCAAGAGTCGGCAGCAAACACCGGGGAGCTGTTTTTT. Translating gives CASSQESAANTGELFF.

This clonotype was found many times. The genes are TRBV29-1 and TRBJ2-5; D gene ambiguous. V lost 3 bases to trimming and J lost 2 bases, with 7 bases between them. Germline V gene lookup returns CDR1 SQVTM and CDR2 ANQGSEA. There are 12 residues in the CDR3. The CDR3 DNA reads TGCAGCGTTGACACAAGACAAGAGACCCAGTACTTC. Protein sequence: CSVDTRQETQYF.

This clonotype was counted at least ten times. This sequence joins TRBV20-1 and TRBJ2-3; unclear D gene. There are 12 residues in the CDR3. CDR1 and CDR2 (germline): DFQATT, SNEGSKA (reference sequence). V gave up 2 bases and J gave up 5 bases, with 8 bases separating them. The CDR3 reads CSARSPGDTQYF. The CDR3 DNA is TGCAGTGCTAGAAGCCCTGGAGATACGCAGTATTTT.

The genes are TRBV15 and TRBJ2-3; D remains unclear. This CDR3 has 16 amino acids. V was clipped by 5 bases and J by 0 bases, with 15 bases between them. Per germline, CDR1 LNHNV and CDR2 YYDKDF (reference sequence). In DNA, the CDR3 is TGTGCCACCAGCCGCATCCGACAACCTAGCACAGATACGCAGTATTTT. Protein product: CATSRIRQPSTDTQYF. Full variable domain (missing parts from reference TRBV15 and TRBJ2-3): DAMVIQNPRYQVTQFGKPVTLSCSQTLNHNVMYWYQQKSSQAPKLLFHYYDKDFNNEADTPDNFQSRRPNTSFCFLDIRSPGLGDTAMYLCATSRIRQPSTDTQYFGPGTRLTVL.

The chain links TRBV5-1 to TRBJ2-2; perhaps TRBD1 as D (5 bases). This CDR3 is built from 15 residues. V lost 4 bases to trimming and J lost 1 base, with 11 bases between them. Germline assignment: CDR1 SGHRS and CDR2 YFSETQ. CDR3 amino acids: CASSPRAGNTGELFF. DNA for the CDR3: TGCGCCAGCAGCCCCAGGGCAGGGAACACCGGGGAGCTGTTTTTT.

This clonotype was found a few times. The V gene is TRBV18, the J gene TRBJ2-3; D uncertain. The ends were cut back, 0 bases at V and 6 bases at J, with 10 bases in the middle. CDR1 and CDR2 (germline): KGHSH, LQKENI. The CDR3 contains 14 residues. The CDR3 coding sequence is TGTGCCAGCTCACCACCCGCGCCTAAGGATACGCAGTATTTT. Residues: CASSPPAPKDTQYF.

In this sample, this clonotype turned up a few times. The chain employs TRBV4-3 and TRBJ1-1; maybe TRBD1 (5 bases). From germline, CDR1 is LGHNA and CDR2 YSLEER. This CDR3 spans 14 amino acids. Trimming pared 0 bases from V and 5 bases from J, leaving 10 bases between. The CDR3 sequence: CASSQDREGTEAFF. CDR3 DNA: TGCGCCAGCAGCCAAGACAGGGAGGGGACTGAAGCTTTCTTT.

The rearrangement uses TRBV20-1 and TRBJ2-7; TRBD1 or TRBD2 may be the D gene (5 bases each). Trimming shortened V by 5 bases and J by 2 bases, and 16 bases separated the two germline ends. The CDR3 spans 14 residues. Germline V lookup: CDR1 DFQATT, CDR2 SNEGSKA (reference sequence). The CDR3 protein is CSASHPGPTYEQYF. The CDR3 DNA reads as TGCAGTGCTTCCCATCCGGGACCCACCTACGAGCAGTACTTC.

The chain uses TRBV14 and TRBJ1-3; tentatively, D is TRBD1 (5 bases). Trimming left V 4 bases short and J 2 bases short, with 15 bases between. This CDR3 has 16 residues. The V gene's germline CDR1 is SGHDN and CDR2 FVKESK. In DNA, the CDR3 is TGTGCCAGCAGCCGCAGCCAGGGCATTACTGGAAACACCATATATTTT. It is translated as CASSRSQGITGNTIYF. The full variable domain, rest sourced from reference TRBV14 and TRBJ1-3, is EAGVTQFPSHSVIEKGQTVTLRCDPISGHDNLYWYRRVMGKEIKFLLHFVKESKQDESGMPNNRFLAERTGGTYSTLKVQPAELEDSGVYFCASSRSQGITGNTIYFGEGSWLTVV.

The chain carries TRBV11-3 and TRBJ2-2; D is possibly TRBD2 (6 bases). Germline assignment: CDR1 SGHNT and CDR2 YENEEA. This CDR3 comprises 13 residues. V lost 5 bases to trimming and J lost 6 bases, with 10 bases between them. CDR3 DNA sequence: TGTGCCAGCAGCGCAAGACTAGCCGGGGAGCTGTTTTTT. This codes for CASSARLAGELFF.